These T cell receptor beta chains were read from a single sample in a study of T cell responses to AZD1222 COVID-19 vaccine. This table comes from immunoSEQ multiplex PCR, and its TCRdb copy is limited to in-frame clones, with some not included. This sample carries approximately 100,000 clones, around 87% of them seen once, and the ten largest clones take 12%. Sequencing was performed on peripheral blood, taken on day 0 of AZD1222 vaccination. The receptor source for this set is an adult in good health. Each CDR3 is given with its conserved first and last residue. Each record gives: D gene, J gene, V gene, clone size, CDR3 DNA, CDR3 protein. The D gene is left open where the match is weak. Clone size is shown for a subset of rows, as once, few, many or a class of expanded clone.

>.|TRBJ2-1|TRBV28|.
TGTGCCAGCAGTTTTGGGGGCGGGGGTGAGCAGTTCTTC
CASSFGGGGEQFF
>.|TRBJ2-7|TRBV6-5|.
TGTGCCAGCAGTCGAGGGGTATCCTACGAGCAGTACTTC
CASSRGVSYEQYF
>TRBD1|TRBJ2-3|TRBV7-9|.
TGTGCCAGCAGCCCTGGGGCCGGGACAGGGGTACCAGATACGCAGTATTTT
CASSPGAGTGVPDTQYF
>TRBD1|TRBJ2-3|TRBV24-1|.
TGTGCCACCAGTGATCTGGGACAGGGGACAGATACGCAGTATTTT
CATSDLGQGTDTQYF
>.|TRBJ2-2|TRBV28|once
TGTGCCAGCAGTCCCTCCGAGTCCGGGGAGCTGTTTTTT
CASSPSESGELFF
>.|TRBJ1-3|TRBV28|few
TGTGCCAGCAGTTTACTACAGGGAAACACCATATATTTT
CASSLLQGNTIYF
>TRBD2|TRBJ2-7|TRBV23-1|.
TGCGCCAGCCAGGCGGGACTACACGAGCAGTACTTC
CASQAGLHEQYF
>TRBD2|TRBJ2-5|TRBV24-1|.
TGTGCCACCAGTGGAAGCGGGAGGCGGGAGACCCAGTACTTC
CATSGSGRRETQYF
>TRBD2|TRBJ2-2|TRBV3-1/TRBV3-2|.
TGTGCCAGCAGCCACCTGGGACTAGTAGACACCGGGGAGCTGTTTTTT
CASSHLGLVDTGELFF
>.|TRBJ2-5|TRBV3-1/TRBV3-2|.
TGTGCCAGCAGCCACGGTTCGCGAGCCCAGTACTTC
CASSHGSRAQYF
>TRBD1|TRBJ1-5|TRBV28|.
TGTGCCAGCCAACGAAGAGGGACAGGCCCCAATCAGCCCCAGCATTTT
CASQRRGTGPNQPQHF
>.|TRBJ1-1|TRBV13|once
TGTGCCAGCAGCTTAGTCAGGGGAGAAGCTTTCTTT
CASSLVRGEAFF
>.|TRBJ2-2|TRBV2|.
TGTGCCAGCCAGGTTGAGGCCCGTGGGGAGCTGTTTTTT
CASQVEARGELFF
>.|TRBJ2-7|TRBV28|.
TGTGCCAGCAGTTTAAGGGGCCTCTCCTACGAGCAGTACTTC
CASSLRGLSYEQYF
>.|TRBJ2-2|TRBV6-4|.
TGTGCCAGCAGTGACTCGGACAAAGACACCGGGGAGCTGTTTTTT
CASSDSDKDTGELFF
>TRBD1|TRBJ1-2|TRBV20-1|.
TGCAGTGCTAGTCCCTCAGGGGCAGGGGGCACCAACTATGGCTACACCTTC
CSASPSGAGGTNYGYTF
>TRBD1|TRBJ1-4|TRBV13|.
TGTGCCAGCAGCAAACGGACAGGGGGCGGTAGTGAAAAACTGTTTTTT
CASSKRTGGGSEKLFF
>.|TRBJ2-1|TRBV5-4|.
TGTGCCAGCAGCTTTAGCAGAAGCTCCTACAATGAGCAGTTCTTC
CASSFSRSSYNEQFF
>.|TRBJ1-2|TRBV4-3|.
TGCGCCAGCAGCCAACCCGGACAGCCCTTCTCTGGCTACACCTTC
CASSQPGQPFSGYTF
>.|TRBJ2-7|TRBV28|.
TGTGCCAGCAGTTCCACACAGGGGAACGGGGGTGAGCAGTACTTC
CASSSTQGNGGEQYF
>.|TRBJ2-5|TRBV18|.
TGTGCCAGCTCACCACCGGGTCGCGAGACCCAGTACTTC
CASSPPGRETQYF
>.|TRBJ1-1|TRBV5-1|few
TGCGCCAGCAGCTTGGCTGGGGGCGGGGTGAACACTGAAGCTTTCTTT
CASSLAGGGVNTEAFF
>TRBD2|TRBJ2-3|TRBV4-2|.
TGTGCCAGCAGCCTCGGGACTACGAGGAGCACAGATACGCAGTATTTT
CASSLGTTRSTDTQYF
>.|TRBJ1-4|TRBV20-1|.
TGCAGTGCTACCTTCAATGAAAAACTGTTTTTT
CSATFNEKLFF
>.|TRBJ2-2|TRBV3-1/TRBV3-2|.
TGTGCCAGCAGCCCCCCCGGGGGCGGCACCGGGGAGCTGTTTTTT
CASSPPGGGTGELFF
>.|TRBJ1-1|TRBV5-4|.
TGTGCCAGCAGCTTGACAGGGAGGAACACTGAAGCTTTCTTT
CASSLTGRNTEAFF
>.|TRBJ1-5|TRBV12-3/TRBV12-4|once
TGTGCCAGCAGTTTTTCAGGGGATCAGCCCCAGCATTTT
CASSFSGDQPQHF
>.|TRBJ1-2|TRBV28|.
TGTGCCAGCAGAGTGACAGCCTATGGCTACACCTTC
CASRVTAYGYTF
>.|TRBJ1-4|TRBV9|.
TGTGCCAGCAGCGCGATAGACAGATATAATGAAAAACTGTTTTTT
CASSAIDRYNEKLFF
>.|TRBJ2-3|TRBV13|.
TGTGCCAGCAGCTTTGGGCAGGAGTTTGATACGCAGTATTTT
CASSFGQEFDTQYF
>TRBD1|TRBJ2-5|TRBV13|.
TGTGCCAGCAGCACCCGGGACAGGGGGCGCGCAGAGACCCAGTACTTC
CASSTRDRGRAETQYF
>.|TRBJ1-2|TRBV6-6|.
TGTGCCAGCATGGGTAAAGACAGCAACTATGGCTACACCTTC
CASMGKDSNYGYTF
>.|TRBJ1-1|TRBV4-2|.
TGTGCCAGCAGCCAAGAGGCGGGTTCGTCCCCTAGGGACACTGAAGCTTTCTTT
CASSQEAGSSPRDTEAFF
>TRBD2|TRBJ2-1|TRBV5-6|once
TGTGCCAGCAGCTTAACTAGCGGGAGGACACGCTCCTACAATGAGCAGTTCTTC
CASSLTSGRTRSYNEQFF
>.|TRBJ1-2|TRBV7-2|.
TGTGCCAGCAGCTTAGCATTTTTGGGGAGCTATGGCTACACCTTC
CASSLAFLGSYGYTF
>.|TRBJ1-2|TRBV28|.
TGTGCCAGCAGTTCGCGACAGAGTGGCTACACCTTC
CASSSRQSGYTF
>TRBD2|TRBJ2-1|TRBV19|.
TGTGCCAGTAGTAGGAAATCGACTAGCGGGTCCCAGGAGCAGTTCTTC
CASSRKSTSGSQEQFF
>TRBD1|TRBJ1-6|TRBV11-3|.
TGTGCCAGCAGCTTCCCTCCGGGACAGGGGGTAAGGAATTCACCCCTCCACTTT
CASSFPPGQGVRNSPLHF
>.|TRBJ2-7|TRBV5-8|.
TGTGCCAGCAGCTCAGAGGGGCGGATCTACGAGCAGTACTTC
CASSSEGRIYEQYF
>TRBD2|TRBJ2-1|TRBV6-5|.
TGTGCCAGTAGGAAAACTAGCGGGACCGACAATGAGCAGTTCTTC
CASRKTSGTDNEQFF
>TRBD1|TRBJ2-1|TRBV7-6|.
TGTGCCAGCAGCTTAGGGACAGGGAGCTCCTACAATGAGCAGTTCTTC
CASSLGTGSSYNEQFF
>.|TRBJ2-1|TRBV7-2|.
TGTGCCAGCAGCCCCGGCCTCCTCGGGTATGAGCAGTTCTTC
CASSPGLLGYEQFF
>.|TRBJ1-5|TRBV19|.
TGTGCCAGTAGTACTGGGAATAGCAATCAGCCCCAGCATTTT
CASSTGNSNQPQHF
>.|TRBJ1-1|TRBV3-1/TRBV3-2|.
TGTGCCAGCAGCCCTACCGGGACATCGAATGAAGCTTTCTTT
CASSPTGTSNEAFF
>.|TRBJ2-4|TRBV9|.
TGTGCCAGCAGCGTAGCGTCAAAAGCCAAAAACATTCAGTACTTC
CASSVASKAKNIQYF
>.|TRBJ2-1|TRBV4-2|.
TGTGCCAGCAGCCAAGATCCCCATTTTCTGATATCCTACAATGAGCAGTTCTTC
CASSQDPHFLISYNEQFF
>TRBD2|TRBJ2-4|TRBV4-1|.
TGCGCCAGCAGCCAAGATAGGACTAGCGGGAGCGCTAACATTCAGTACTTC
CASSQDRTSGSANIQYF
>TRBD2|TRBJ2-2|TRBV28|.
TGTGCCAGCAGTCTCTCCGGGTGGGTAGCGGGAAAGAACACCGGGGAGCTGTTTTTT
CASSLSGWVAGKNTGELFF
>TRBD2|TRBJ2-7|TRBV5-1|.
TGCGCCAGCAGCTCCTTGGGGCGGGAGGTGCACGAGCAGTACTTC
CASSSLGREVHEQYF
>TRBD2|TRBJ2-1|TRBV7-2|.
TGTGCCAGCAGCCCCCAGCGGGAGTCCTACAATGAGCAGTTCTTC
CASSPQRESYNEQFF
>TRBD1|TRBJ1-4|TRBV2|.
TGTGCCAGCAGCGATTTAGGGACAGATAATGAAAAACTGTTTTTT
CASSDLGTDNEKLFF
>TRBD1|TRBJ2-7|TRBV18|once
TGTGCCAGCTCACGGTACAGGGGCCCCTACGAGCAGTACTTC
CASSRYRGPYEQYF
>.|TRBJ1-6|TRBV30|.
TGTGCCTGGAGTGACGACCTCTATAATTCACCCCTCCACTTT
CAWSDDLYNSPLHF
>.|TRBJ1-1|TRBV18|.
TGTGCCAGCGGAACGGACTTGAACACTGAAGCTTTCTTT
CASGTDLNTEAFF